This is a list of T cell receptor beta chains from one sample in a study of T-cell memory formation after mild COVID-19. In TCRdb, the 5' RACE reads were re-called with MiXCR into one record per CDR3 protein. The repertoire holds just over 60,000 distinct CDR3 sequences, 9% to 9.5% seen once, with around 1.1% in the top ten. The sequenced sample consisted of PBMCs or a T cell subset sorted from them (not recorded which). All receptors come from a man younger than 35 who had mild COVID-19 (a few samples of this study predate the infection). Cell type and time point are not known. Each CDR3 is given with its conserved first and last residue. D genes are given only for firm matches. Expanded clones are given a class, and other clones once, few, many or no size at all.

TRBD2	TRBJ2-3	TRBV15	few	TGTGCCACCAGCAGAGGGAATCGGGGGGTCACAGATACGCAGTATTTT	CATSRGNRGVTDTQYF
-	TRBJ2-7	TRBV12-3/TRBV12-4	-	TGTGCCAGCAGTTTGTCCGGGCAGCTCGAGCAGTACTTC	CASSLSGQLEQYF
TRBD1	TRBJ2-5	TRBV6-5	-	TGTGCCAGCAGTTACAGGGACAGCCAAGAGACCCAGTACTTC	CASSYRDSQETQYF
TRBD2	TRBJ2-7	TRBV2	-	TGTGCCAGCAGCGGGACTAGCGGGGTTTACGAGCAGTACTTC	CASSGTSGVYEQYF
TRBD1	TRBJ2-5	TRBV12-3/TRBV12-4	many	TGTGCCAGCAGGCCCGGACAGGGGGTGGAGACCCAGTACTTC	CASRPGQGVETQYF
TRBD1	TRBJ1-3	TRBV7-2	few	TGTGCCAGCAGCTTAGGGGCAGGGGGCATAACTGGAAACACCATATATTTT	CASSLGAGGITGNTIYF
TRBD2	TRBJ2-1	TRBV6-5	many	TGTGCCAGCAGTCACGGGGGGTTTGACACCGATGAGCAGTTCTTC	CASSHGGFDTDEQFF
-	TRBJ1-1	TRBV6-4	-	TGTGCCAGCAGTATGGAGGAGAACACTGAAGCTTTCTTT	CASSMEENTEAFF
-	TRBJ2-3	TRBV5-5	few	TGTGCCAGCACTCAAAGTCCGTTCCCAGATACGCAGTATTTT	CASTQSPFPDTQYF
-	TRBJ2-1	TRBV7-9	medium-sized	TGTGCCGGAAGCAGGGGAGCTACCTACAATGAGCAGTTCTTC	CAGSRGATYNEQFF
TRBD1	TRBJ2-6	TRBV5-6	-	TGTGCCAGCAGCTGGGGGACAGGGGGAGCCAACGTCCTGACTTTC	CASSWGTGGANVLTF
-	TRBJ1-1	TRBV30	few	TGTGCCTGGACCCCACTAGGGTCCTTGAACACTGAAGCTTTCTTT	CAWTPLGSLNTEAFF
-	TRBJ1-5	TRBV7-8	-	TGTGCCAGCAGTTGGGACGAGTACAATCAGCCCCAGCATTTT	CASSWDEYNQPQHF
-	TRBJ1-4	TRBV7-2	few	TGTGCCAGCAGCTTCTCTTTCGAACAGGCGCGTGAAAAACTGTTTTTT	CASSFSFEQAREKLFF
-	TRBJ1-3	TRBV4-3	many	TGCGCCAGCAGCCAAGGAGCTGGACAGCTAACCTCTGGAAACACCATATATTTT	CASSQGAGQLTSGNTIYF
TRBD1	TRBJ1-2	TRBV5-1	many	TGCGCCAGCAGCCGACAGGGGAACGGTGACTATGGCTACACCTTC	CASSRQGNGDYGYTF
-	TRBJ2-6	TRBV4-1	few	TGCGCCAGCAGCCAAGAAATGGCAGCCTCTGGGGCCAACGTCCTGACTTTC	CASSQEMAASGANVLTF
-	TRBJ2-1	TRBV28	-	TGTGCCATCCGGGGCAGCTCCTACAATGAGCAGTTCTTC	CAIRGSSYNEQFF
TRBD1	TRBJ1-1	TRBV20-1	-	TGCAGTGCCATAGATCGACAGGGGCGATACATGAACACTGAAGCTTTCTTT	CSAIDRQGRYMNTEAFF
-	TRBJ1-2	TRBV5-1	many	TGCGCCAGCAGCCAGGGCGCATCGGGGGGCTACACCTTC	CASSQGASGGYTF
TRBD1	TRBJ2-5	TRBV12-3/TRBV12-4	-	TGTGCCAGCAGTTTCAACCTACAGGGGGGAGAGACCCAGTACTTC	CASSFNLQGGETQYF
TRBD1	TRBJ1-2	TRBV7-8	few	TGTGCCAGCAGCGTAGGAGGGACAGCCGGCTACACCTTC	CASSVGGTAGYTF
-	TRBJ2-3	TRBV25-1	few	TGTGCCAGTCTAGCGATAGGATCAGATACGCAGTATTTT	CASLAIGSDTQYF
-	TRBJ1-2	TRBV6-6	many	TGTGCCAGCAGTTACTCGGGGGGCAACTATGGCTACACCTTC	CASSYSGGNYGYTF
-	TRBJ2-1	TRBV20-1	-	TGCAGTGCTAGAGAATTGGGGGACAATGAGCAGTTCTTC	CSARELGDNEQFF
-	TRBJ1-1	TRBV11-2	-	TGTGCCAGCAGCTTAGGCTGGTCGGCAGGCGGGGAAGCTTTCTTT	CASSLGWSAGGEAFF
TRBD1	TRBJ1-1	TRBV7-8	few	TGTGCCAGCAGCTTAGTTACAGGGGACACTGAAGCTTTCTTT	CASSLVTGDTEAFF
-	TRBJ1-4	TRBV20-1	few	TGCAGTGCTAGTAAGGATGAAAAACTGTTTTTT	CSASKDEKLFF
TRBD2	TRBJ2-2	TRBV6-2/TRBV6-3	few	TGTGCCAGCACTCTAGCGGGGGCCGGGAACACCGGGGAGCTGTTTTTT	CASTLAGAGNTGELFF
-	TRBJ1-5	TRBV6-2/TRBV6-3	-	TGTGCCAGCACCTCGGGACTGGGATGGAGCAATCAGCCCCAGCAATTT	CASTSGLGWSNQPQQF
-	TRBJ2-7	TRBV7-2	many	TGTGCCAGCAGCTTTCTCTACGAGCAGTACTTC	CASSFLYEQYF
TRBD2	TRBJ2-7	TRBV6-5	-	TGTGCCAGCAGTTATGGGGGGGACTACGAGCAGTACTTC	CASSYGGDYEQYF
-	TRBJ2-7	TRBV19	few	TGTGCCAGTAGCTACGGAAACTACGAGCAGTACTTC	CASSYGNYEQYF
TRBD1	TRBJ2-2	TRBV4-1	many	TGCGCCAGCAGCCCCGGACAGGGATACACCGGGGAGCTGTTTTTT	CASSPGQGYTGELFF
-	TRBJ2-5	TRBV5-1	many	TGCGCCAGCAGCTTGGTAGAAGATTCGAAGACCCAGTACTTC	CASSLVEDSKTQYF